These 9 T cell receptor beta chains originate from one sample sequenced in a study of identical twins. TCRdb re-derived calls from the 5' RACE reads in MiXCR, one entry per CDR3 protein. The data show around 1.7 million distinct CDR3 sequences, about 32% seen once. Sequenced: cord blood. The origin of the receptors is a newborn girl in good health.

This clonotype turned up a few times. The chain uses TRBV28 and TRBJ2-3; 7 positions match TRBD1. In germline, CDR1 is MDHEN, CDR2 SYDVKM. V shed 8 bases, J shed 3 bases, and the junction held 8 bases outside the gene matches. CDR3 size: 14 residues. For the CDR3, the DNA is TGTGCCAGCGGGCACAGGGGTCCTACAGATACGCAGTATTTT. Amino acid sequence: CASGHRGPTDTQYF.

This clonotype was observed a handful of times. V and J are TRBV2 and TRBJ2-1, with D uncertain. This CDR3 spans 13 amino acids. Germline CDR1 and CDR2: SNHLY and FYNNEI. The V end was cut by 5 bases, the J end by 6 bases, with 11 bases between. CDR3 amino acids: CASSYDAGNEQFF. The CDR3 coding sequence is TGTGCCAGCAGTTACGACGCCGGCAATGAGCAGTTCTTC.

Only a few counts were recorded for this clonotype. The rearrangement joins TRBV27 to TRBJ2-3; D unclear. V lost 3 bases and J lost 0, with 7 bases in between. In germline, CDR1 is MNHEY, CDR2 SMNVEV (reference sequence). The CDR3 is 14 amino acids. The CDR3 DNA sequence: TGTGCCAGCAGTTTTTTTACTAGCACAGATACGCAGTATTTT. This translates into CASSFFTSTDTQYF.

This clonotype appeared a few times. The V call is TRBV20-1, the J call TRBJ2-7; a weak D match, TRBD1 (5 bases). CDR1 is DFQATT, CDR2 SNEGSKA, per germline (reference sequence). V lost 1 base and J lost 3, with 13 bases in between. CDR3 length: 14 residues. In DNA, the CDR3 is TGCAGTGCTAGAGGGGGCAGTTACAACTACGAGCAGTACTTC. This gives the protein CSARGGSYNYEQYF.

This clonotype was seen a handful of times. The chain links TRBV5-1 to TRBJ2-3; TRBD2 aligns across 9 bases. The CDR3 totals 18 residues. Germline V gene data show CDR1 as SGHRS and CDR2 as YFSETQ. Trimming removed 2 bases from V and 5 bases from J; junction bases left unmatched: 15. The CDR3 here is CASSFGPRAGGRGDTQYF. As DNA, the CDR3 is TGCGCCAGCAGCTTTGGACCTCGTGCGGGGGGGCGAGGAGATACGCAGTATTTT.

About this clonotype: One junction end disagrees with the germline gene, perhaps due to a read error. The J gene is TRBJ1-6, the V gene TRBV20-1; 7 nucleotides align to TRBD1. Germline CDR1 is DFQATT and CDR2 is SNEGSKA (reference sequence). CDR3 length equals 13 residues. CDR3 nucleotides: TGCAGTGCTACGACAGGGCGGAATTCACCCCCCCACTTT. Its translation is CSATTGRNSPPHF.

This clonotype occurred a few times. The genes are TRBV29-1 and TRBJ2-5; TRBD2 aligns across 7 bases. CDR1 and CDR2 from the germline V gene are SQVTM and ANQGSEA. CDR3 length equals 14 residues. Trimming took 7 bases from V and 11 from J; bases not matched to a gene: 19. DNA for the CDR3: TGCAGCGGGACGACTAGCTATCCAGGGAATGAGCAGTACTTC. Residues: CSGTTSYPGNEQYF.

In its sample, this clonotype was seen many times. The gene calls are TRBV27 and TRBJ2-7; maybe TRBD2 (6 bases). This CDR3 has 15 residues. CDR1 and CDR2 (germline): MNHEY, SMNVEV (reference sequence). V gave up 6 bases and J gave up 0 bases, with 15 bases separating them. The CDR3 protein is CASSLKGLSSYEQYF. CDR3 nucleotides: TGTGCCAGCAGCCTCAAGGGACTGAGCTCCTACGAGCAGTACTTC.

This chain's CDR3 is CASSYSQPHYNEQYF. As DNA, the CDR3 is TGTGCCAGCAGTTACTCGCAACCACACTACAATGAGCAGTACTTC. The chain is built from TRBV6-6 and TRBJ2-7; D ambiguous. The CDR3 extends over 15 amino acids. Germline V gives CDR1 MNHNY, CDR2 SVGAGI (reference sequence). The V end lost 0 bases, the J end lost 7 bases, and 16 bases lay between the germline ends.